The clone carrying this T cell receptor (beta chain) came up a few times. What it recognizes is unknown. This sample was included in a study of identical twins. A universal primer site was added by template switching, and unique molecular identifiers were carried by the cDNA. TCRdb re-called the 5' RACE reads with MiXCR, one entry per CDR3 protein. The top ten clones hold approximately 3.6% of a sample with about 260,000 distinct CDR3 sequences, approximately 7% of them seen once. Study-level findings and limits: Twins showed weaker excess sharing in their beta out-of-frame sequences. Abundant beta clonotypes from cord blood bore fewer insertions; memory repertoires lacked this pattern.

The CDR3 spans 15 residues. Trimming cost V 6 bases and J 0 bases; bases outside gene matches: 9. Germline lookup yields CDR1 SQVTM and CDR2 ANQGSEA. These data were likewise used in another study, on yellow fever vaccine responses in identical twins. According to that study: Reportedly, twins' vaccine T cell responses looked partly convergent and partly personalized.

This receptor was identified in a woman aged 18-29 years in good health. The specimen was memory (CD45RO+) T cells sorted from blood. This chain links TRBV29-1 with TRBJ2-3; 7 bases map to TRBD1. CDR3 sequence (DNA): TGCAGCGTCACCCGGGACAGAACTAGCACAGATACGCAGTATTTT. Its protein product is CSVTRDRTSTDTQYF.